These 22 T cell receptor beta chains were sequenced from one sample in a study of OX40 agonist ivuxolimab in advanced cancers. The protocol was immunoSEQ multiplex PCR, while the TCRdb copy is restricted to in-frame clones and leaves out a portion. The top ten clones hold roughly 8.4% of a sample with 45,000 to 50,000 clones, 88% of them seen once. The specimen was CD4+ or CD8+ T cells sorted from blood, collected in a trial of the OX40 agonist ivuxolimab. These receptors all stem from an adult with an advanced solid tumor such as melanoma, head and neck, liver or kidney cancer.

This clone appeared a few times. The chain recombines TRBV19 with TRBJ1-1, with a tentative D call TRBD1 (5 bases). Per germline, CDR1 LNHDA and CDR2 SQIVND (reference sequence). Between the trimmed V and J ends, which lost 8 bases and 1 base, there was a span of 8 bases. The CDR3 is 12 amino acids. Written as DNA, the CDR3 is TGTGCCAGTCGGGGGGGGAACACTGAAGCTTTCTTT. This gives the protein CASRGGNTEAFF.

This clone has a handful of counts. The chain recombines TRBV5-1 with TRBJ2-1, with D maybe TRBD2 (6 bases). The CDR3 is 16 residues long. The germline gives CDR1 SGHRS, CDR2 YFSETQ. Deletions cut 0 bases from V and 6 bases from J, with 16 bases between. Here the CDR3 DNA reads TGCGCCAGCAGCTTGGACACTCCGGGACTTTTCAATGAGCAGTTCTTC. Protein sequence: CASSLDTPGLFNEQFF.

Concerning this clone: The junction does not match germline at one end; this may be a read error. The CDR3 spells CASGFMGWGEQFF. As DNA, the CDR3 is TGTGCCAGCGGCTTTATGGGGTGGGGTGAGCAGTTCTTC. This chain uses TRBV11-3 with TRBJ2-1; no firm D call. CDR1 and CDR2 from the germline V gene are SGHNT and YENEEA. The CDR3 length is 13 residues. Supplemented by reference TRBV11-3 and TRBJ2-1, the full variable domain reads EAGVVQSPRYKIIEKKQPVAFWCNPISGHNTLYWYLQNLGQGPELLIRYENEEAVDDSQLPKDRFSAERLKGVDSTLKIQPAELGDSAVYLCASGFMGWGEQFFGPGTRLTVL.

The chain is built from TRBV19 and TRBJ1-4, with D possibly being TRBD1 (6 bases). Per the germline V gene, CDR1 is LNHDA and CDR2 is SQIVND (reference sequence). The CDR3 length is 15 residues. Trimming left V 5 bases short and J 5 bases short, with 15 bases between. In DNA, the CDR3 is TGTGCCAGTAGTCGGGACACCCAAGGAAATGAAAAACTGTTTTTT. It yields the protein CASSRDTQGNEKLFF.

The chain carries TRBV2 and TRBJ2-3; D not resolved. V dropped 4 bases and J dropped 0 bases, with 5 bases sitting between them. The germline gives CDR1 SNHLY, CDR2 FYNNEI. The CDR3 is 13 residues long. The CDR3 reads CASSAGSTDTQYF. Written as DNA, the CDR3 is TGTGCCAGCAGTGCGGGTAGCACAGATACGCAGTATTTT. The full variable domain, with the rest looked up from reference TRBV2 and TRBJ2-3, is EPEVTQTPSHQVTQMGQEVILRCVPISNHLYFYWYRQILGQKVEFLVSFYNNEISEKSEIFDDQFSVERPDGSNFTLKIRSTKLEDSAMYFCASSAGSTDTQYFGPGTRLTVL.

The chain joins TRBV5-6 to TRBJ2-5; D might be TRBD1 or TRBD2, each matching 6 bases. In germline, CDR1 is SGHDT, CDR2 YYEEEE. The CDR3 runs to 19 residues. Trimming took off 5 bases at V and 5 bases at J, with 31 bases between the two ends. The CDR3 DNA sequence: TGTGCCAGCAGTCACCAAGTTAGGGGGGCAGGGGTCTCCAGGGAGACCCAGTACTTC. Protein: CASSHQVRGAGVSRETQYF.

The genes are TRBV7-3 and TRBJ2-1; 7 nucleotides agree with TRBD1. The V gene end was trimmed by 2 bases and the J gene end by 5 bases; junction bases not matched to a gene: 12. The CDR3 is 17 amino acids. The germline CDR1 and CDR2 sequences are SGHTA and FQGTGA. The CDR3, as DNA: TGTGCCAGCAGCTTATATGGCTCAAGGGGGCAGAACAATGAGCAGTTCTTC. This translates into CASSLYGSRGQNNEQFF.

V usage is TRBV9 and J usage is TRBJ2-5, with 9 bases fitting TRBD2. The J segment lost 5 bases and the V segment lost 4 bases, leaving 9 bases of the junction unmatched. The CDR3 is 15 residues long. Germline CDR1 reads SGDLS; CDR2 reads YYNGEE. CDR3 amino acids: CASSSSSGSRETQYF. For the CDR3, the DNA is TGTGCCAGCAGCTCAAGTAGCGGGAGTCGTGAGACCCAGTACTTC.

The gene calls are TRBV6-1 and TRBJ2-2; D might be TRBD2 (6 bases). CDR3 length: 13 residues. The V gene's germline CDR1 is MNHNS and CDR2 SASEGT. V shed 6 bases and J shed 6 bases, with 11 bases lying between them. The CDR3 sequence: CASRTSPPGELFF. As DNA, the CDR3 is TGTGCCAGCAGAACTAGCCCCCCCGGGGAGCTGTTTTTT.

The chain couples TRBV19 to TRBJ2-3, with 12 bases that match TRBD2. Germline CDR1 LNHDA, CDR2 SQIVND (reference sequence). The CDR3 has 15 amino acids. Unmatched junction bases numbered 7, after V lost 6 bases and J lost 6 bases. CDR3 sequence: CASRRLAGGQDTQYF. CDR3 in DNA: TGTGCCAGTAGACGGCTAGCGGGAGGGCAGGATACGCAGTATTTT.

The V and J genes are TRBV5-1 and TRBJ2-7, with 14 bases lining up with TRBD2. The V and J ends lost 2 bases and 7 bases, in that order; junction bases with no gene match: 2. CDR1 and CDR2 from the germline V gene are SGHRS and YFSETQ. The CDR3 sequence is 14 residues long. CDR3 coding DNA: TGCGCCAGCAGCTTCGGGACTAGCGGGAGTGAGCAGTACTTC. Amino acids: CASSFGTSGSEQYF.

J is TRBJ2-5 and V is TRBV7-6, with TRBD1 matching 8 bases. The CDR3 totals 13 residues. With V trimmed by 5 bases and J by 13 bases, 12 bases remained unmatched. Germline V lookup: CDR1 SGHVS, CDR2 FNYEAQ. Here the CDR3 reads CASSRRDRPPTYF. CDR3 coding DNA: TGTGCCAGCAGCCGACGGGACAGGCCCCCCACGTACTTC.

CDR3 sequence reads: CASRPDRVCYNEQFF. CDR3 nucleotides: TGTGCAAGTCGTCCCGACAGGGTCTGCTACAATGAGCAGTTCTTC. The rearrangement links TRBV12-2 to TRBJ2-1; TRBD1 was called by the table and not checked on the DNA. TRBV12-2 is assigned pseudogene status. This CDR3 has 15 amino acids.

The chain couples TRBV11-3 to TRBJ2-1; TRBD2 might be the D (6 bases). The germline V gene has CDR1 SGHNT and CDR2 YENEEA. Trimming took 5 bases from V and 4 from J, leaving 9 bases between them. The CDR3 is 13 amino acids. This chain's CDR3 is CASSQLAYNEQFF. Here the CDR3 DNA reads TGTGCCAGCAGCCAACTAGCTTACAATGAGCAGTTCTTC.

The rearrangement joins TRBV11-3 to TRBJ2-1; D possibly corresponds to TRBD2 (5 bases). Trimming left V 6 bases short and J 5 bases short, with 11 bases between. The CDR3 is 13 residues long. Germline loops: CDR1 SGHNT, CDR2 YENEEA. The CDR3 nucleotides are TGTGCCAGCAGTCGAAATAGCGACAATGAGCAGTTCTTC. Amino acid sequence: CASSRNSDNEQFF.

The V call is TRBV9, the J call TRBJ2-2, with TRBD2 identical over 12 bases. J lost 5 bases, V lost 2 bases, and 4 bases had no gene match. CDR1 SGDLS and CDR2 YYNGEE come from the germline V gene. The CDR3 extends over 16 amino acids. The CDR3 DNA is TGTGCCAGCAGCGTTGCCGGGACTAGCGGGACCGGGGAGCTGTTTTTT. Its protein is CASSVAGTSGTGELFF.

The rearrangement uses TRBV11-2 and TRBJ1-1, with unresolved D. Germline V gene lookup returns CDR1 SGHAT and CDR2 FQNNGV. V lost 2 bases and J lost 1, with 8 bases in between. The length of the CDR3 is 14 residues. The CDR3: CASSLWVANTEAFF. The CDR3 bases are TGTGCCAGCAGCTTATGGGTAGCGAACACTGAAGCTTTCTTT.

CDR3 protein: CASSLYGGTNTGELFF. DNA for the CDR3: TGTGCCAGCAGCTTATATGGCGGTACGAACACCGGGGAGCTGTTTTTT. The chain employs TRBV7-2 and TRBJ2-2; D gene uncertain. This CDR3 region has 16 residues. Germline V lookup: CDR1 SGHTA, CDR2 FQGNSA. V shed 2 bases and J shed 0 bases, with 10 bases lying between them.

This chain joins TRBV9 and TRBJ1-1; TRBD1 might be the D (5 bases). This CDR3 has 16 residues. V lost 3 bases to trimming and J lost 4 bases, with 19 bases between them. The germline gives CDR1 SGDLS, CDR2 YYNGEE. As DNA, the CDR3 is TGTGCCAGCAGCGCCCGGAGAGGGGAGGAAGGCACTGAAGCTTTCTTT. Amino acid sequence: CASSARRGEEGTEAFF.

This clone was counted between two and nine times. This rearrangement joins TRBV2 to TRBJ1-3; no clear D. Trimming took off 1 base at V and 9 bases at J, with 10 bases between the two ends. Germline V gene sequence: CDR1 SNHLY, CDR2 FYNNEI. CDR3 length equals 13 residues. Here the CDR3 reads CASSEVEGSTIYF. CDR3 bases: TGTGCCAGCAGTGAAGTTGAGGGTTCCACCATATATTTT.

The rearrangement uses TRBV7-3 and TRBJ2-3; TRBD2 might be the D (5 bases). V was pared by 3 bases and J by 0 bases, with 10 bases between. The germline V gene has CDR1 SGHTA and CDR2 FQGTGA. The CDR3 loop spans 15 amino acids. This CDR3 reads CASSLFGVSTDTQYF. DNA of the CDR3: TGTGCCAGCAGCTTGTTCGGGGTTAGCACAGATACGCAGTATTTT.

This clone was picked up a small number of times. The rearrangement uses TRBV19 and TRBJ1-2; 7 bases match TRBD1. This CDR3 is 15 amino acids long. Trimming took 4 bases from V and 2 from J; bases not matched to a gene: 7. Germline V gives CDR1 LNHDA, CDR2 SQIVND (reference sequence). CDR3 nucleotides: TGTGCCAGTAGTACCCACAGGGGAGGGAACTATGGCTACACCTTC. Translation gives CASSTHRGGNYGYTF.